This is a list of T cell receptor beta chains from one sample in a study of PD-L1 blockade in urothelial cancer. Using immunoSEQ multiplex PCR, the repertoire was profiled, and TCRdb retains in-frame clones only, with some absent. The sample lists about 26,000 clones, less than 90% occurring once. The material sequenced was PBMCs, taken around atezolizumab (anti-PD-L1) treatment. These TCRs come from a man between 60 and 70 years old with urothelial cancer. CDR3s include the opening cysteine and the closing phenylalanine or tryptophan. The D gene is left open where the match is weak. For some rows the clone size is stated as once, few or many, or as a class when expanded; others skip it.

clone_size: NA
v_call: TRBV11-2
j_call: TRBJ2-1
d_call: NA
cdr3_nt: TGTGCCAGCAGCTTAGATCTGTCCGGTGAGCAGTTCTTC
cdr3_aa: CASSLDLSGEQFF

clone_size: NA
v_call: TRBV6-6
j_call: TRBJ2-7
d_call: NA
cdr3_nt: TGTGCCAGCAGTTACACGGGAGTGGATTACGAGCAGTACTTC
cdr3_aa: CASSYTGVDYEQYF

clone_size: NA
v_call: TRBV9
j_call: TRBJ2-5
d_call: TRBD1
cdr3_nt: TGTGCCAGCAGCACAACCGAAGGGGACAGGGACTCTGAGACCCAGTACTTC
cdr3_aa: CASSTTEGDRDSETQYF

clone_size: NA
v_call: TRBV7-2
j_call: TRBJ2-7
d_call: NA
cdr3_nt: TGTGCCAGCAGCTTATCTGTCGAGCAGTACTTC
cdr3_aa: CASSLSVEQYF

clone_size: NA
v_call: TRBV10-3
j_call: TRBJ2-1
d_call: TRBD2
cdr3_nt: TGTGCCACCCGTACTAGCGGCTCCTACAATGAGCAGTTCTTC
cdr3_aa: CATRTSGSYNEQFF

clone_size: NA
v_call: TRBV5-1
j_call: TRBJ2-7
d_call: NA
cdr3_nt: TGCGCCAGCAGCAAGGCAGGTCTTCGCGAGCAGTACTTC
cdr3_aa: CASSKAGLREQYF

clone_size: NA
v_call: TRBV12-2
j_call: TRBJ1-2
d_call: NA
cdr3_nt: TGTGCAAGTCGCTTAAAGGGGGGGGACAGGGCGGGCAATGGCTACACCTTC
cdr3_aa: CASRLKGGDRAGNGYTF

clone_size: NA
v_call: TRBV23-1
j_call: TRBJ2-7
d_call: NA
cdr3_nt: TGCGCCAGCAGTCAAAAAGACAGGTTTGGGGACTACGAGCAGTACTTC
cdr3_aa: CASSQKDRFGDYEQYF

clone_size: NA
v_call: TRBV19
j_call: TRBJ2-1
d_call: NA
cdr3_nt: TGTGCCAGTAGTTGGGGAGACAATGAGCAGTTCTTC
cdr3_aa: CASSWGDNEQFF

clone_size: NA
v_call: TRBV6-6
j_call: TRBJ2-3
d_call: NA
cdr3_nt: TGTGCCAGCAGTTACGCCAGGGACACAGATACGCAGTATTTT
cdr3_aa: CASSYARDTDTQYF

clone_size: NA
v_call: TRBV29-1
j_call: TRBJ2-1
d_call: TRBD2
cdr3_nt: TGCAGCGTTGAGCCCAGGACTAGCGGATGGAATGAGCAGTTCTTC
cdr3_aa: CSVEPRTSGWNEQFF

clone_size: NA
v_call: TRBV6-1
j_call: TRBJ1-1
d_call: NA
cdr3_nt: TGTGCCAGCAGTGATCAGGGAGCGGGGTGGGCTTTCTTT
cdr3_aa: CASSDQGAGWAFF

clone_size: NA
v_call: TRBV4-1
j_call: TRBJ1-5
d_call: TRBD1
cdr3_nt: TGCGCCAGCAGCCTCGGCCAGGGGGCCGTTCAGCCCCAGCATTTT
cdr3_aa: CASSLGQGAVQPQHF

clone_size: NA
v_call: TRBV5-1
j_call: TRBJ1-1
d_call: TRBD1
cdr3_nt: TGCGCCAGCGGGCGACAGGGGCTAAACACTGAAGCTTTCTTT
cdr3_aa: CASGRQGLNTEAFF

clone_size: NA
v_call: TRBV19
j_call: TRBJ1-3
d_call: NA
cdr3_nt: TGTGCCAGTAGTATTGGACAAAAATCTGGAAACACCATATATTTT
cdr3_aa: CASSIGQKSGNTIYF

clone_size: NA
v_call: TRBV7-9
j_call: TRBJ1-6
d_call: NA
cdr3_nt: TGTGCCAGCACCCGAGCTACTTCACCCCTCCACTTT
cdr3_aa: CASTRATSPLHF

clone_size: NA
v_call: TRBV9
j_call: TRBJ2-7
d_call: TRBD1
cdr3_nt: TGTGCCAGCAACGTAGGGGACAGTGCCTACGAGCAGTACTTC
cdr3_aa: CASNVGDSAYEQYF

clone_size: few
v_call: TRBV29-1
j_call: TRBJ1-5
d_call: NA
cdr3_nt: TGCAGCGTTGTCCCACAGGGTGTCGGTCAGCCCCAGCATTTT
cdr3_aa: CSVVPQGVGQPQHF

clone_size: few
v_call: TRBV7-3
j_call: TRBJ1-1
d_call: TRBD1
cdr3_nt: TGTGCCAGCAGCTTAGGAGGCGGACGGGACAGAGAAAGGGCTGAAGCTTTCTTT
cdr3_aa: CASSLGGGRDRERAEAFF

clone_size: NA
v_call: TRBV19
j_call: TRBJ1-6
d_call: NA
cdr3_nt: TGTGCCAGTAGTAGTTTAGGGGCCTCACCCCTCCACTTT
cdr3_aa: CASSSLGASPLHF